This T cell receptor beta chain was identified in a study of shared clonotypes between healthy human individuals. At the level of the study: The cohort had two women and a few men, ages 18 to 49.

Here immunoSEQ multiplex PCR was the method, and the copy in TCRdb shows in-frame clones only, minus some. The profile shows about 800,000 clones, 90% to 98% of them singletons. Points on this clone: Additional DNA sequences in this sample encode the identical CDR3.

Naive CD8 cells were CD45RO-negative, positively selected for CCR7, excluding terminally differentiated effector memory CD45RA+ cells. This clonotype originated in a man between 25 and 39 years old in good health. The sample comprised naive CD8+ T cells sorted from blood.

CDR3 DNA sequence: TGTGCCAGCAGCTTGGACGGGGAGCTGTTTTTT. Residues: CASSLDGELFF. The V call is TRBV11-3, the J call TRBJ2-2; no reliable D call. The ends were cut back, 3 bases at V and 7 bases at J, with 3 bases in the middle. CDR1 and CDR2 (germline): SGHNT, YENEEA. CDR3 length: 11 amino acids. Filled out from reference TRBV11-3 and TRBJ2-2, the complete variable domain reads EAGVVQSPRYKIIEKKQPVAFWCNPISGHNTLYWYLQNLGQGPELLIRYENEEAVDDSQLPKDRFSAERLKGVDSTLKIQPAELGDSAVYLCASSLDGELFFGEGSRLTVL.